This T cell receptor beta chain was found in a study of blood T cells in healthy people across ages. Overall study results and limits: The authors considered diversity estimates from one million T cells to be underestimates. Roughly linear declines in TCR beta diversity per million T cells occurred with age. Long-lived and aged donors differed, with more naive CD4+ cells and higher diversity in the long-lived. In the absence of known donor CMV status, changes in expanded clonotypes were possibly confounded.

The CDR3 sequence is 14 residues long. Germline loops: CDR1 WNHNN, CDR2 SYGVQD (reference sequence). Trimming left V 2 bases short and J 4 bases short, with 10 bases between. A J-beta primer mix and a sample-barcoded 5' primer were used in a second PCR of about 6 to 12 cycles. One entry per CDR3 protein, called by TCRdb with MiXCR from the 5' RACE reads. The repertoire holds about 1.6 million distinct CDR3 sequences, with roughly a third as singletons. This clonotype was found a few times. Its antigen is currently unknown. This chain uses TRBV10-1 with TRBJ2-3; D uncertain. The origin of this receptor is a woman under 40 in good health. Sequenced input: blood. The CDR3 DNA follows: TGCGCCAGCAGTGAGGGACGATTCTCAGATACGCAGTATTTT. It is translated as CASSEGRFSDTQYF.